This TCR beta chain originates from a study of T-cell memory formation after mild COVID-19. In the study overall: For the most part, TCR clusters were specific to one donor. Study-level points and caveats: Pre-infection memory carried some responding clones, suggesting that cross-reactive memory joined. While clones contracting from day 15 to 85 were balanced between CD4 and CD8, later expanders leaned CD4+.

MiXCR, applied by TCRdb to the 5' RACE reads, yields one record per CDR3 protein. The sample lists about 29,000 distinct CDR3 sequences, 10% to 15% seen once, with roughly 15% in the top ten. Germline trimming cut 1 base from V and 1 base from J; bases unmatched to any gene: 5. CDR1 and CDR2 (germline): SGHAT, FQNNGV. The CDR3 runs 16 residues. Ten or more counts support this clonotype. What it binds is not known. Input material: PBMCs or a T cell subset sorted from them (not recorded which). The source is an adult woman who had mild COVID-19 (a few samples of this study predate the infection). Cell type and time point are not known. The chain joins TRBV11-2 to TRBJ2-5; TRBD2 matches 8 bases. CDR3 region: CASSLVGGLGQETQYF. The CDR3 region has the DNA TGTGCCAGCAGCTTAGTGGGGGGACTAGGCCAAGAGACCCAGTACTTC.